The rows below give T cell receptor beta chains drawn from one sample of a study of T-cell memory formation after mild COVID-19. TCRdb recomputed calls from the 5' RACE reads with MiXCR, one row per CDR3 protein. The sample has about 440,000 distinct CDR3 sequences, 20% seen once; the top ten hold 7.5% to 9.5%. Specimen: PBMCs or a T cell subset sorted from them (not recorded which). These receptors were obtained from an adult woman who had mild COVID-19 (a few samples of this study predate the infection). Cell type and time point are not known. Both conserved end residues are part of each CDR3. A D gene is named only where the DNA matches it firmly. For some rows the clone size is stated as once, few or many, or as a class when expanded; others skip it.

>TRBD2|TRBV5-5|TRBJ2-5|.
TGTGCCAGCAGCTTGGAGGGTAGCGGGATGGAGACCCAGTACTTC
CASSLEGSGMETQYF
>.|TRBV7-2|TRBJ1-2|.
TGTGCCAGCAGCTTAGTAAGTGGCTACACCTTC
CASSLVSGYTF
>.|TRBV29-1|TRBJ1-2|.
TGCAGCGTTGAAGCTAACTCTGGCTACACCTTC
CSVEANSGYTF
>TRBD1|TRBV29-1|TRBJ2-2|.
TGCAGCGGACAGGGTACGAACACCGGGGAGCTGTTTTTT
CSGQGTNTGELFF
>TRBD1|TRBV5-4|TRBJ1-2|.
TGTGCCAGCAAAGCGACAGGGAGTACTGGCTACACCTTC
CASKATGSTGYTF
>TRBD2|TRBV7-9|TRBJ2-1|.
TGTGCCAGCAGCTTAGCGAAGCTAGCGGGAGGATCCTACAATGAGCAGTTCTTC
CASSLAKLAGGSYNEQFF
>TRBD1|TRBV12-3/TRBV12-4|TRBJ1-2|few
TGTGCCAGCACCGACAGGGCAAGCGGCTACACCTTC
CASTDRASGYTF
>TRBD1|TRBV15|TRBJ2-7|few
TGTGCCACCAGCGGAGACCAGGGGGCGCTTGTCGAGCAGTACTTC
CATSGDQGALVEQYF
>TRBD2|TRBV15|TRBJ2-7|few
TGTGCCACCAGCACTATGGCGGGAGGGCGCGAGCAGTACTTC
CATSTMAGGREQYF
>.|TRBV24-1|TRBJ2-3|.
TGTGCCACCAGTGAACTTGTGGGAGAAAACTCGGGGAGTACAGATACGCAGTATTTT
CATSELVGENSGSTDTQYF
>.|TRBV20-1|TRBJ1-2|.
TGCAGTGCTTCCCTTGGGAGAGCTAACTATGGCTACACCTTC
CSASLGRANYGYTF
>TRBD1|TRBV12-5|TRBJ1-1|many
TGTGCTAGTGGTTTGGCCAGGGGGACTGAAGCTTTCTTT
CASGLARGTEAFF
>.|TRBV7-9|TRBJ2-2|.
TGTGCCAGCAGCGCCGACCACAGGCCCAACACCGGGGAGCTGTTTTTT
CASSADHRPNTGELFF
>TRBD2|TRBV29-1|TRBJ2-1|.
TGCAGCGTTGAATCTAGGGCGGGAGGTTACAATGAGCAGTTCTTC
CSVESRAGGYNEQFF
>.|TRBV25-1|TRBJ2-2|.
TGTGCCAGCAGTGAATCAGGGGCCGGCGGGGAGCTGTTTTTT
CASSESGAGGELFF
>.|TRBV20-1|TRBJ2-7|few
TGCAGTGCTAGCAGGGGATACAACCACTACGAGCAGTACTTC
CSASRGYNHYEQYF
>.|TRBV10-3|TRBJ1-1|few
TGTGCCATCAGTGAAACAGGGAACACTGAAGCTTTCTTT
CAISETGNTEAFF
>.|TRBV27|TRBJ1-5|.
TGTGCCAGCAGTTTAAACTCAGATCAGCCCCAGCATTTT
CASSLNSDQPQHF
>.|TRBV12-3/TRBV12-4|TRBJ2-5|.
TGTGCCAGCAGCCGGCGGACTCGAGCCTTACAAGAGACCCAGTACTTC
CASSRRTRALQETQYF